This T cell receptor beta chain came from a study of prognosis after radiotherapy for stage I lung cancer. TCR beta CDR3 amplification from genomic DNA was performed by two-round multiplex PCR. Each TRBV and TRBJ gene had its own primer in the first PCR round. TCRdb re-called the multiplex PCR reads through MiXCR, storing one row per CDR3 protein. The top ten hold 60% to 80% of the sample, which has about 24,000 distinct CDR3 sequences, around 36% seen once. The ends were cut back, 4 bases at V and 3 bases at J, with 1 base in the middle. CDR3 size: 11 residues. CDR1 and CDR2 (germline): KGHDR, SFDVKD. This clonotype was observed at least ten times.

The source material was PBMCs, sampled before or after stereotactic body radiation therapy (not recorded which). This sequence originates from a donor aged 50 or older with non-small cell lung cancer. The chain recombines TRBV24-1 with TRBJ2-3; D is unclear. This CDR3 reads CATSETDTQYF. The CDR3 DNA reads as TGTGCCACCAGTGAGACAGATACGCAGTATTTT.